These 25 T cell receptor beta chains originate from one sample sequenced in a study of siplizumab effects on memory and regulatory T cells. Here immunoSEQ multiplex PCR was the method, and the copy in TCRdb shows in-frame clones only, minus some. The repertoire holds tens of thousands of clones, with around 90% as singletons. Specimen: CD8+ T cells sorted from blood. The receptors come from a human donor in good health.

CDR3 nucleotide sequence: TGCGCCAGCAGCTTATTCATTCTAGCGCGTGGCTCCTACAATGAGCAGTTCTTC. Encoded protein: CASSLFILARGSYNEQFF. This rearrangement joins TRBV5-1 to TRBJ2-1, with D possibly matching TRBD2 (6 bases). The V end lost 2 bases, the J end lost 0 bases, and 18 bases lay between the germline ends. The CDR3 has 18 residues. The germline V gene encodes CDR1 SGHRS and CDR2 YFSETQ.

This chain joins TRBV21-1 and TRBJ2-1; TRBD2, as called in the table, went unchecked against the DNA. TRBV21-1 represents a pseudogene. The CDR3 consists of 17 residues. Here the CDR3 DNA reads TGTGCCAGCAGCAAAGAAAACGGGCCTCGGAGGGCCAATGAGCAGTTCTTC. Translating it yields CASSKENGPRRANEQFF.

V is TRBV5-6 and J is TRBJ2-7, with D perhaps assigned TRBD1 or TRBD2 (5 bases each). The ends were cut back, 0 bases at V and 3 bases at J, with 13 bases in the middle. CDR3 length: 15 amino acids. CDR1 is SGHDT and CDR2 is YYEEEE in the germline V gene. This CDR3 reads CASSLGASGSYEQYF. CDR3 in DNA: TGTGCCAGCAGCTTGGGGGCTTCAGGGAGCTACGAGCAGTACTTC.

A single count supports this clone. The DNA for the CDR3 is TGTGCCACCTCGACTAGCGGAGACTACGAGCAGTACTTC. It codes for CATSTSGDYEQYF. This chain joins TRBV19 and TRBJ2-7; TRBD2 matches 9 bases. Germline CDR1 reads LNHDA; CDR2 reads SQIVND (reference sequence). V dropped 10 bases and J dropped 3; count of bases not matched to a gene: 7. The CDR3 covers 13 residues. The whole variable domain, filled in from reference TRBV19 and TRBJ2-7, reads DGGITQSPKYLFRKEGQNVTLSCEQNLNHDAMYWYRQDPGQGLRLIYYSQIVNDFQKGDIAEGYSVSREKKESFPLTVTSAQKNPTAFYLCATSTSGDYEQYFGPGTRLTVT.

This clone has just a few counts. This rearrangement joins TRBV4-1 to TRBJ1-1; D is ambiguous. Germline loops: CDR1 MGHRA, CDR2 YSYEKL. The CDR3 spans 14 residues. Trimming pared 0 bases from V and 1 base from J, leaving 6 bases between. The CDR3 DNA follows: TGCGCCAGCAGCCAAGATGCAGGGAACACTGAAGCTTTCTTT. It translates to CASSQDAGNTEAFF.

This clone was picked up a small number of times. This rearrangement joins TRBV4-1 to TRBJ1-2; D not resolved. The CDR3 covers 15 residues. In germline, CDR1 is MGHRA, CDR2 YSYEKL. Trimming left V 2 bases short and J 4 bases short, with 14 bases between. CDR3 coding DNA: TGCGCCAGCAGCCAACCTCTTTCTTTCAGCTATGGCTACACCTTC. This codes for CASSQPLSFSYGYTF.

V gene TRBV6-6 combines with J gene TRBJ1-1, with TRBD1 as a possible D gene (6 bases). V was trimmed by 5 bases and J by 1 base, leaving 8 bases between them. Germline-derived CDR1 and CDR2 are MNHNY and SVGAGI (reference sequence). CDR3 length: 13 residues. CDR3: CASSDRKNTEAFF. In DNA form, the CDR3 reads TGTGCCAGCAGTGACAGGAAGAACACTGAAGCTTTCTTT.

The V gene is TRBV14, the J gene TRBJ2-7; 14 nucleotides align to TRBD2. CDR1 SGHDN and CDR2 FVKESK come from the germline V gene. The V and J ends lost 0 bases and 6 bases, in that order; junction bases with no gene match: 4. CDR3 size: 16 residues. CDR3 in amino acids: CASSQEGLAGVAEQYF. Written as DNA, the CDR3 is TGTGCCAGCAGCCAAGAGGGACTAGCGGGAGTTGCCGAGCAGTACTTC.

CDR3 bases: TGTGCCAGCAGTTACGGACAGTCTGAAGCTTTCTTT. Amino acids: CASSYGQSEAFF. The chain uses TRBV6-5 and TRBJ1-1, with TRBD1 as a possible D gene (6 bases). V lost 2 bases and J lost 6, with 7 bases in between. The CDR3 is made up of 12 amino acids. Germline CDR1 and CDR2: MNHEY and SVGAGI.

The chain recombines TRBV5-1 with TRBJ2-7, with 8 bases identical to TRBD1. The CDR3 is made up of 14 amino acids. Germline V gives CDR1 SGHRS, CDR2 YFSETQ. Germline trimming cut 4 bases from V and 6 bases from J; bases unmatched to any gene: 9. The CDR3, as DNA: TGCGCCAGCAGCCGCAGACAGGGGCTCATCGAGCAGTACTTC. Translation: CASSRRQGLIEQYF.

This clone was seen once. The CDR3 DNA follows: TGTGCCAGCAGCACTCCTCCTCAGGGGACCCTCTCTGGAAACACCATATATTTT. Protein sequence: CASSTPPQGTLSGNTIYF. V usage is TRBV21-1 and J usage is TRBJ1-3; the DNA was not compared with TRBD1, the D call given in the table. TRBV21-1 is classified as a pseudogene. This CDR3 is 18 amino acids long.

The V gene is TRBV14, the J gene TRBJ2-7; D gene ambiguous. Trimming shortened V by 1 base and J by 6 bases, and 4 bases separated the two germline ends. The CDR3 length is 11 residues. Germline loops: CDR1 SGHDN, CDR2 FVKESK. The CDR3 spells CASSQGLEQYF. The DNA for the CDR3 is TGTGCCAGCAGCCAAGGCCTCGAGCAGTACTTC.

This clone was found a few times. The identical CDR3 is also encoded by other nucleotide sequences in the sample. The V and J genes are TRBV19 and TRBJ2-7, with D possibly matching TRBD1 (6 bases). The V gene lost 1 base and the J gene lost 2 bases, with 6 bases spanning the gap. Germline values: CDR1 LNHDA, CDR2 SQIVND (reference sequence). This CDR3 spans 13 amino acids. CDR3 region: CASSIGTAYEQYF. Written as DNA, the CDR3 is TGTGCCAGTAGTATAGGGACAGCCTACGAGCAGTACTTC.

The genes are TRBV7-9 and TRBJ1-5; no firm D call. V was shortened by 1 base and J by 5 bases, with 9 bases between the two germline ends. The germline V gene encodes CDR1 SEHNR and CDR2 FQNEAQ (reference sequence). This CDR3 region has 14 residues. CDR3 protein: CASSLGLDHQPQHF. CDR3 coding DNA: TGTGCCAGCAGCTTAGGGTTGGACCATCAGCCCCAGCATTTT.

This clone was counted once. The gene calls are TRBV29-1 and TRBJ1-1; 8 bases map to TRBD1. The CDR3 consists of 12 residues. V gave up 6 bases and J gave up 1 base; unmatched junction bases: 1. Germline values: CDR1 SQVTM, CDR2 ANQGSEA. CDR3 in amino acids: CSVGTGNTEAFF. CDR3 sequence (DNA): TGCAGCGTCGGGACAGGGAACACTGAAGCTTTCTTT.

CDR3 protein: CSGDSLTDTQYF. CDR3 nucleotide sequence: TGCAGCGGTGACTCGCTCACAGATACGCAGTATTTT. The J gene is TRBJ2-3, the V gene TRBV29-1; D remains unclear. The V gene's germline CDR1 is SQVTM and CDR2 ANQGSEA. The CDR3 length is 12 residues. V dropped 7 bases and J dropped 2 bases, with 10 bases sitting between them.

J is TRBJ2-2 and V is TRBV7-9; tentative D call: TRBD2 (6 bases). The CDR3 totals 17 residues. Germline values: CDR1 SEHNR, CDR2 FQNEAQ (reference sequence). The V gene lost 5 bases and the J gene lost 1 base, with 17 bases spanning the gap. DNA of the CDR3: TGTGCCAGCAGCCCCCTAGGAGGGTCAGGGAACACCGGGGAGCTGTTTTTT. It is translated as CASSPLGGSGNTGELFF. Full variable domain (rest looked up from reference TRBV7-9 and TRBJ2-2): DTGVSQNPRHKITKRGQNVTFRCDPISEHNRLYWYRQTLGQGPEFLTYFQNEAQLEKSRLLSDRFSAERPKGSFSTLEIQRTEQGDSAMYLCASSPLGGSGNTGELFFGEGSRLTVL.

This chain uses TRBV9 with TRBJ2-7; D is undetermined. The CDR3 is 14 amino acids. Deletions cut 0 bases from V and 0 bases from J, with 7 bases between. The germline gives CDR1 SGDLS, CDR2 YYNGEE. The CDR3 sequence is CASSVGQNSYEQYF. In DNA form, the CDR3 reads TGTGCCAGCAGCGTAGGGCAGAACTCCTACGAGCAGTACTTC.

This chain joins TRBV14 and TRBJ2-3, with D unclear. This CDR3 is built from 13 residues. Germline V gene lookup returns CDR1 SGHDN and CDR2 FVKESK. Trimming left V 2 bases short and J 3 bases short, with 6 bases between. DNA for the CDR3: TGTGCCAGCAGCCAATGGTTAACAGATACGCAGTATTTT. Translated: CASSQWLTDTQYF.

The chain joins TRBV14 to TRBJ2-3; D is unresolved. This CDR3 is 14 amino acids long. Trimming pared 0 bases from V and 4 bases from J, leaving 8 bases between. Germline CDR1 is SGHDN and CDR2 is FVKESK. The DNA for the CDR3 is TGTGCCAGCAGCCAAGATCAAACCCCAGATACGCAGTATTTT. The encoded protein is CASSQDQTPDTQYF.

This clone was seen only a few times. The chain is built from TRBV6-5 and TRBJ1-5; D is undetermined. Trimming shortened V by 0 bases and J by 3 bases, and 9 bases separated the two germline ends. This CDR3 spans 15 amino acids. Per the germline V gene, CDR1 is MNHEY and CDR2 is SVGAGI. The CDR3 sequence: CASSYSTANNQPQHF. CDR3 coding DNA: TGTGCCAGCAGTTACTCGACGGCAAACAATCAGCCCCAGCATTTT.

The chain employs TRBV7-6 and TRBJ1-1, with D possibly TRBD1 on 5 matching bases. This CDR3 has 12 residues. Germline CDR1 and CDR2: SGHVS and FNYEAQ. V was cut by 4 bases and J by 7 bases, with 10 bases left in between. CDR3 region: CASSWSGGEAFF. The CDR3 nucleotides read TGTGCCAGCAGCTGGTCCGGGGGTGAAGCTTTCTTT.

The chain carries TRBV2 and TRBJ1-1; weak D call: TRBD1 (6 bases). CDR3 length equals 13 residues. From germline, CDR1 is SNHLY and CDR2 FYNNEI. V lost 5 bases and J 2 bases, leaving 9 bases between the germline ends. The chain's CDR3 is CASSSDRNTEAFF. CDR3 bases: TGTGCCAGCAGTTCGGACAGAAACACTGAAGCTTTCTTT.

This clone appeared a few times. The chain is built from TRBV19 and TRBJ1-1; D is perhaps TRBD1 (6 bases). The CDR3 consists of 11 residues. Germline V CDR1 and CDR2: LNHDA, SQIVND (reference sequence). V was shortened by 11 bases and J by 5 bases, with 12 bases between the two germline ends. CDR3 loop: CASEGGTEAFF. DNA of the CDR3: TGTGCCTCAGAAGGGGGGACTGAAGCTTTCTTT.

This clone has only a few counts. The J gene is TRBJ1-5, the V gene TRBV6-5; 11 bases map to TRBD1. V shed 6 bases and J 6 bases; nucleotides not matched to a gene: 7. The V gene's germline CDR1 is MNHEY and CDR2 SVGAGI. This CDR3 has 15 amino acids. The CDR3 DNA reads TGTGCCAGCAGCTCCGGACAGGGGGCAGGTCAGCCCCAGCATTTT. The encoded protein is CASSSGQGAGQPQHF.